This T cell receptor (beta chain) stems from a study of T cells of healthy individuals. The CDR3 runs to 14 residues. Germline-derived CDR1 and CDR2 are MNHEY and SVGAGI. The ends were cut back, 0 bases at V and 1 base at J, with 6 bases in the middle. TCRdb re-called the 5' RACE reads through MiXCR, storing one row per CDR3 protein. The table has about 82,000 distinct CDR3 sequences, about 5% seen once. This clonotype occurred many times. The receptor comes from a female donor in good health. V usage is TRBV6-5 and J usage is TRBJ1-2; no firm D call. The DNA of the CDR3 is TGTGCCAGCAGTTACTCGAGGCTTAACTATGGCTACACCTTC. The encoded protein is CASSYSRLNYGYTF.